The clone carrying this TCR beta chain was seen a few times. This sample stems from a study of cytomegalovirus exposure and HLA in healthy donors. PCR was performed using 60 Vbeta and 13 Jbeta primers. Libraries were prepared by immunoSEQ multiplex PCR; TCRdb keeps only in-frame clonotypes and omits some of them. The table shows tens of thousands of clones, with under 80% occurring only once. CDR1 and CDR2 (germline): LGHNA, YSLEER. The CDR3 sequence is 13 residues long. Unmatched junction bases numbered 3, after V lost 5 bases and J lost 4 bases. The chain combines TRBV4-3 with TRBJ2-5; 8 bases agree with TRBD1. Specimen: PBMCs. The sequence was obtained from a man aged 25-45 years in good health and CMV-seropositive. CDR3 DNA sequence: TGCGCCAGCAGCGACAGGGGAGTAGAGACCCAGTACTTC. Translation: CASSDRGVETQYF.